This T cell receptor (beta chain) was captured by sequencing in a study of cytomegalovirus exposure and HLA in healthy donors. Whole-study results and caveats: Later on, an analysis tied about 17,000 TCR beta sequences to HLA alleles at 0.05 false discovery rate. An observed cluster of highly shared sequence variants was recorded as a likely sequencing artifact. Cytomegalovirus association was assigned to around 150 TCR beta chains.

The CDR3 sequence is 11 residues long. CDR1 is SGDLS, CDR2 YYNGEE, per germline. Trimming took 7 bases from V and 8 from J, leaving 12 bases between them. With 60 Vbeta and 13 Jbeta primers, the PCR was carried out. In the study's own analysis: Tens of millions of unique TCR beta chains, about 12 million shared, were counted in a later analysis. Sequencing used immunoSEQ multiplex PCR; TCRdb keeps in-frame clones, though not all of them. D and trimming were read from the DNA, whereas the V and J calls and clone size are those reported in that table. The data contain about 160,000 clones, about 75% of them singletons. This clone was observed once. The antigen is unknown.

The V gene is TRBV9, the J gene TRBJ1-2; TRBD1 is a possible D gene (6 bases). This sequence was found in a female donor in good health and CMV-seronegative. The sample was PBMCs. Here the CDR3 reads CASGRGYGYTF. CDR3 nucleotides: TGTGCCAGCGGCAGGGGCTACGGCTACACCTTC.